This T cell receptor beta chain was obtained from a study of blood T cell repertoires in COVID-19. This clone was counted once. Clones were read by immunoSEQ multiplex PCR, and TCRdb kept only the in-frame ones, dropping some. The table records around 170,000 clones, 75% to 90% of them present only once. CDR1 is MNHEY, CDR2 SMNVEV, per germline (reference sequence). The length of the CDR3 is 14 residues. V was shortened by 6 bases and J by 4 bases, with 16 bases between the two germline ends. J is TRBJ2-7 and V is TRBV27; D is possibly TRBD2 (6 bases). The sequence was obtained from a woman between 35 and 50 years old with acute or convalescent COVID-19. Input material: peripheral blood. In nucleotides, the CDR3 is TGTGCCAGCAGCACGGGACTCAATAAATACGAGCAGTACTTC. Translated, it gives CASSTGLNKYEQYF.